The clone carrying this TCR beta chain was counted between two and nine times. V lost 5 bases, J lost 2 bases, and 9 bases lay in between. This CDR3 region has 13 residues. TCRdb processed the RT-PCR reads anew with MiXCR; each CDR3 protein has one entry. The table shows roughly 700,000 distinct CDR3 sequences, with about 14% occurring only once. The record originates from a study of response to subunit inactivated influenza vaccine. The rearrangement joins TRBV12-3 or TRBV12-4 to TRBJ1-2; D is ambiguous. This TCR was sampled from a man aged 45-60 years who received an inactivated influenza vaccine. The sequences come from PBMCs from blood, collected less than 15 days before vaccination. In DNA, the CDR3 is TGTGCCAGCAGTCCGTCCCCCAACTATGGCTACACCTTC. It codes for CASSPSPNYGYTF.